This T cell receptor beta chain was sequenced for a study of CD8 T cells in ankylosing spondylitis. TCR beta libraries were made by quantitative 5'-RACE with molecular barcodes. TCRdb used MiXCR to reprocess the 5' RACE reads, holding one entry per CDR3 protein. The sample shows 400,000 or so distinct CDR3 sequences, roughly a quarter of them seen only once. Study-wide points: Ankylosing spondylitis blood appeared to carry a characteristic TCR beta motif of roughly eight highly homologous variants. Matched synovial fluid from ankylosing spondylitis patients was reported to be enriched for disease-linked clones. With a CD8+ phenotype, disease-linked clones were relatively rare in peripheral blood. Some motif variants were previously reported in reactive arthritis synovial fluid and blood.

The CDR3 spans 14 residues. Trimming removed 2 bases at V and 9 bases at J, with 11 bases between. Germline loops: CDR1 MNHNS, CDR2 SASEGT. This clonotype was detected only a few times. Its target is unknown. The source material was blood, either unsorted or a sorted T cell fraction (not recorded which). This rearrangement joins TRBV6-1 to TRBJ1-6, with a weak D call TRBD1 (5 bases). This sequence was found in a male donor with ankylosing spondylitis. The CDR3 sequence: CASSETRVGSPLHF. CDR3 coding DNA: TGTGCCAGCAGTGAAACCAGGGTTGGTTCACCCCTCCACTTT.